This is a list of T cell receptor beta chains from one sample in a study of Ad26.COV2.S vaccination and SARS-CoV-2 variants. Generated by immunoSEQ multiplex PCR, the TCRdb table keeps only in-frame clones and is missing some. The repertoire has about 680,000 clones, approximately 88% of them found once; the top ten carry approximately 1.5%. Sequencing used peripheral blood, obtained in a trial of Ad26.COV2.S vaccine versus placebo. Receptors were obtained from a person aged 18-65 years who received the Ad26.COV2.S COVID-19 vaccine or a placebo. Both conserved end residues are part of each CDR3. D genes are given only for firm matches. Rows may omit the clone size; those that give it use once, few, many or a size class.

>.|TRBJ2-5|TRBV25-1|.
CASSALGTQETQYF
TGTGCCAGCAGTGCCCTCGGGACGCAAGAGACCCAGTACTTC
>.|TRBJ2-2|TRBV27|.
CASSPNRNTGELFF
TGTGCCAGCAGCCCTAATAGAAACACCGGGGAGCTGTTTTTT
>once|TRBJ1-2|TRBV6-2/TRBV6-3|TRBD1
CASGQTGKIGYTF
TGTGCCAGCGGCCAGACAGGGAAAATTGGCTACACCTTC
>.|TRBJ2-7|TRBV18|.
CASSRTVQTYEQYF
TGTGCCAGCTCACGGACTGTACAGACCTACGAGCAGTACTTC
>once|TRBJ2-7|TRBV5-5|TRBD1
CASSLVRQGYEQYF
TGTGCCAGCAGCTTGGTTCGACAGGGATACGAGCAGTACTTC
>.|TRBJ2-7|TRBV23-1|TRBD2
CASSLLTSGRAYEQYF
TGCGCCAGCAGTCTATTGACTAGCGGGAGGGCCTACGAGCAGTACTTC
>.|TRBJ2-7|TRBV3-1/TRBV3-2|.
CASSLRQKYEQYF
TGTGCCAGCAGCCTTAGACAGAAATACGAGCAGTACTTC
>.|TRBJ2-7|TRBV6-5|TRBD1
CASSSQGWSYEQYF
TGTGCCAGCAGTTCACAGGGGTGGTCCTACGAGCAGTACTTC
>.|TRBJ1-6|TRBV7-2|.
CASSLYRRGSPLHF
TGTGCCAGCAGCTTATACAGAAGAGGATCACCCCTCCACTTT
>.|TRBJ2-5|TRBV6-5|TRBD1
CASSYSDRIETQYF
TGTGCCAGCAGTTACTCGGACAGGATAGAGACCCAGTACTTC
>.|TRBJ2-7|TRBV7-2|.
CASSPGPMYEQYF
TGTGCCAGCAGCCCCGGGCCTATGTACGAGCAGTACTTC
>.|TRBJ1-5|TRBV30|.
CAWSPPGGGLQGQPQHF
TGTGCCTGGAGTCCTCCAGGAGGGGGGCTCCAGGGTCAGCCCCAGCATTTT
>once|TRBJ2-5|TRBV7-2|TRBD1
CASSPGQGAQTQYF
TGTGCCAGCAGCCCCGGACAGGGGGCACAGACCCAGTACTTC
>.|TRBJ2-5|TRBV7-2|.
CASSLLGGQETQYF
TGTGCCAGCAGCTTACTCGGCGGCCAAGAGACCCAGTACTTC
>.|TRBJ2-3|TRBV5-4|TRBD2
CASRGLAGGADTQYF
TGTGCCAGCCGGGGGCTAGCGGGAGGAGCAGATACGCAGTATTTT
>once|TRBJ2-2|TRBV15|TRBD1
CATSRETGIAGELFF
TGTGCCACCAGCAGAGAGACAGGGATCGCCGGGGAGCTGTTTTTT
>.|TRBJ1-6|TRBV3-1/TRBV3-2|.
CASSQRGYNSPLHF
TGTGCCAGCAGCCAAAGGGGCTATAATTCACCCCTCCACTTT
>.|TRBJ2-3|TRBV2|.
CASRTNTDTQYF
TGTGCCAGCAGGACTAACACAGATACGCAGTATTTT
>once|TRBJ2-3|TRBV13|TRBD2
CASSTWEAGGPSSTDTQYF
TGTGCCAGCAGCACATGGGAAGCGGGAGGGCCCTCTAGCACAGATACGCAGTATTTT
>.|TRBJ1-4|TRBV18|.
CASTDSSNEKLFF
TGTGCCAGCACGGACAGTTCAAATGAAAAACTGTTTTTT
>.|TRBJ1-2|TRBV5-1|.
CASSLGFGYTF
TGCGCCAGCAGCTTGGGCTTTGGCTACACCTTC
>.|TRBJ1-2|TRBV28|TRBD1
CASSGQGGYGYTF
TGTGCCAGCTCAGGACAGGGAGGGTATGGCTACACCTTC
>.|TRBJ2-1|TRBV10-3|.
CAIRGGIAGAYNEQFF
TGTGCCATCAGGGGGGGCATAGCGGGTGCCTACAATGAGCAGTTCTTC
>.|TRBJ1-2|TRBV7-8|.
CASSFLLGDYGYTF
TGTGCCAGCAGCTTTCTTCTTGGGGACTATGGCTACACCTTC
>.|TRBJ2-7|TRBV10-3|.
CAISERVYEQYF
TGTGCCATCAGCGAAAGGGTCTACGAGCAGTACTTC
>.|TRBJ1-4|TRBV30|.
CAWSVWTKTNEKLFF
TGTGCCTGGAGTGTTTGGACAAAGACTAATGAAAAACTGTTTTTT
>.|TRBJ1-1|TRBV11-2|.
CASSLIPRVNTEAFF
TGTGCCAGCAGCTTAATCCCCCGGGTGAACACTGAAGCTTTCTTT
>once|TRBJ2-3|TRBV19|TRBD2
CASKGTSGTQYF
TGTGCCAGTAAGGGGACTAGTGGGACGCAGTATTTT
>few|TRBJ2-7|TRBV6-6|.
CASSLLESVYEQYF
TGTGCCAGCAGCCTATTAGAGTCGGTTTACGAGCAGTACTTC
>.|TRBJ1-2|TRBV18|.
CASSPAPDSYGYTF
TGTGCCAGCTCACCGGCCCCCGACAGCTATGGCTACACCTTC
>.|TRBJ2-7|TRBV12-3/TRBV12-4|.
CASSPPGVGEQYF
TGTGCCAGCAGTCCCCCCGGAGTGGGCGAGCAGTACTTC
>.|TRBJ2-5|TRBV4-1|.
CASSHPVGSGETQYF
TGCGCCAGCAGCCATCCCGTGGGGTCAGGGGAGACCCAGTACTTC
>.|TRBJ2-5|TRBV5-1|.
CASSGNQETQYF
TGCGCCAGCAGCGGGAACCAAGAGACCCAGTACTTC
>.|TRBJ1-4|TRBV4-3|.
CASSYLGPGGANEKLFF
TGCGCCAGCAGCTATCTCGGCCCCGGGGGAGCTAATGAAAAACTGTTTTTT
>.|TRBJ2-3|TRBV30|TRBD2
CAWSKREASTDTQYF
TGTGCCTGGAGTAAGCGGGAGGCATCCACAGATACGCAGTATTTT
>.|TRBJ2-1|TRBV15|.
CATSSGPAASHEQFF
TGTGCCACCAGCAGTGGGCCCGCGGCTAGCCATGAGCAGTTCTTC
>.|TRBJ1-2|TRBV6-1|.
CASSVAGDYTF
TGTGCCAGCAGTGTAGCAGGGGACTACACCTTC
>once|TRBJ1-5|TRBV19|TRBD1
CASSITGANQPQHF
TGTGCCAGTAGTATCACAGGGGCCAATCAGCCCCAGCATTTT
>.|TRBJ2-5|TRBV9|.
CASSVMFQETQYF
TGTGCCAGCAGCGTGATGTTCCAAGAGACCCAGTACTTC
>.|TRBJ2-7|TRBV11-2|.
CASSPRGDTYEQYF
TGTGCCAGCAGCCCTAGAGGGGATACCTACGAGCAGTACTTC
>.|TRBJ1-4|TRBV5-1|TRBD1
CASSRGDSATNEKLFF
TGCGCCAGCAGCAGGGGGGACAGTGCAACTAATGAAAAACTGTTTTTT
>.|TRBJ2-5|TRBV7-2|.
CASSLNRGKEETQYF
TGTGCCAGCAGCTTAAATAGAGGGAAAGAAGAGACCCAGTACTTC
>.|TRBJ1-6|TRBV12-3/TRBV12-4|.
CASSRQGSPLHF
TGTGCCAGCAGTCGCCAAGGGTCACCCCTCCACTTT
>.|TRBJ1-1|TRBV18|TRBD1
CASSSDRVAEAFF
TGTGCCAGCTCATCCGACAGGGTGGCTGAAGCTTTCTTT
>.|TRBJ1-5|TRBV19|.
CASSSSGRVAQPQHF
TGTGCCAGTAGTTCCTCCGGCAGGGTCGCTCAGCCCCAGCATTTT
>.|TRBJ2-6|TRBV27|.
CASSLWVSSGANVLTF
TGTGCCAGCAGTTTATGGGTCAGCTCTGGGGCCAACGTCCTGACTTTC
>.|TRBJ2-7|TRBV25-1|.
CATGGDVYYEQYF
TGTGCCACCGGAGGGGACGTATACTACGAGCAGTACTTC
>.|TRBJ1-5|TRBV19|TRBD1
CASSMGPGTGAQWGNQPQHF
TGTGCCAGTAGTATGGGCCCCGGGACAGGGGCCCAGTGGGGCAATCAGCCCCAGCATTTT
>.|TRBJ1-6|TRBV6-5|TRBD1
CASRETGVNSPLHF
TGTGCCAGCAGGGAGACAGGGGTAAATTCACCCCTCCACTTT
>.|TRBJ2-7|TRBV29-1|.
CSVDLGRTPYEQYF
TGCAGCGTTGATCTCGGCAGAACCCCCTACGAGCAGTACTTC